Below, 24 T cell receptor beta chains from the same sample are listed, as sequenced in a study of blood T cell repertoires in COVID-19. Produced via immunoSEQ multiplex PCR; TCRdb's table is partial and in-frame only. The sample contains about 310,000 clones, 87% of which appear only once. The sequenced material came from peripheral blood. These receptors were collected from a woman aged 45-60 years who had recovered from COVID-19.

V usage is TRBV5-1 and J usage is TRBJ2-2, with 7 bases that match TRBD1. The CDR3 sequence is 14 residues long. V dropped 4 bases and J dropped 1; count of bases not matched to a gene: 1. Per germline, CDR1 SGHRS and CDR2 YFSETQ. CDR3 in DNA: TGCGCCAGCAGCCGGGACAGGAACACCGGGGAGCTGTTTTTT. Translating it yields CASSRDRNTGELFF.

This chain links TRBV7-6 with TRBJ2-7, with D perhaps TRBD2 (5 bases). Trimming stripped 6 bases from V and 4 bases from J, with 16 bases between. The CDR3 totals 14 residues. CDR1 and CDR2 from the germline V gene are SGHVS and FNYEAQ. The CDR3 spells CASSPPGSWYEQYF. The DNA for the CDR3 is TGTGCCAGCAGTCCCCCGGGGTCGTGGTACGAGCAGTACTTC.

CDR3 amino acids: CASSLRIAGFTDTQYF. CDR3 nucleotide sequence: TGTGCCAGCAGCCTGAGAATAGCGGGGTTTACAGATACGCAGTATTTT. The gene calls are TRBV3-1 (or the pseudogene TRBV3-2) and TRBJ2-3; TRBD2 agrees at 8 bases. J lost 3 bases, V lost 4 bases, and 9 bases had no gene match. This CDR3 contains 16 residues. Germline V CDR1 and CDR2: LGHDT, YNNKEL (reference sequence).

The chain has TRBV5-6 and TRBJ2-2; 11 bases line up with TRBD2. The CDR3 covers 17 residues. The V and J ends lost 4 bases and 6 bases, in that order; junction bases with no gene match: 11. The germline V gene has CDR1 SGHDT and CDR2 YYEEEE. CDR3 loop: CASSPTSTGLAAGELFF. The CDR3 bases are TGTGCCAGCAGCCCGACGAGTACGGGACTAGCGGCCGGGGAGCTGTTTTTT.

This chain connects TRBV23-1 to TRBJ2-7; D remains ambiguous. TRBV23-1 belongs to the ORF category, with a function that is uncertain. V was pared by 0 bases and J by 6 bases, with 9 bases between. CDR3 length: 13 residues. The CDR3 loop is CASSQSLLSEQYF. The CDR3 region has the DNA TGCGCCAGCAGTCAATCCCTCTTGTCCGAGCAGTACTTC.

This clone showed up just a few times. The chain joins TRBV7-8 to TRBJ2-7, with 7 bases that match TRBD1. There are 15 residues in the CDR3. CDR1 is SGHVS and CDR2 is FQNEAQ in the germline V gene. Losses at the gene ends were 3 bases for V and 3 bases for J; bases not matched to a gene: 8. This CDR3 is CASSFTRDSGYEQYF. CDR3 sequence (DNA): TGTGCCAGCAGCTTCACCCGGGACAGCGGCTACGAGCAGTACTTC.

The chain recombines TRBV9 with TRBJ1-5, with D perhaps matching TRBD1 (6 bases). Germline CDR1 SGDLS, CDR2 YYNGEE. The CDR3 extends over 16 amino acids. Deletions cut 4 bases from V and 5 bases from J, with 19 bases between. The DNA of the CDR3 is TGTGCCAGCAGCAGCCTTTGGGGGCGTTCCTATCAGCCCCAGCATTTT. This encodes CASSSLWGRSYQPQHF.

The chain links TRBV7-8 to TRBJ2-3; D gene uncertain. From germline, CDR1 is SGHVS and CDR2 FQNEAQ. The CDR3 is 14 residues long. V was trimmed by 0 bases and J by 6 bases, leaving 10 bases between them. The CDR3 sequence is CASSLAQAKDTQYF. CDR3 bases: TGTGCCAGCAGCTTAGCGCAAGCGAAGGATACGCAGTATTTT.

The rearrangement joins TRBV7-2 to TRBJ2-1; D is perhaps TRBD1 (7 bases). This CDR3 spans 12 amino acids. Germline lookup yields CDR1 SGHTA and CDR2 FQGNSA. Trimming pared 5 bases from V and 12 bases from J, leaving 14 bases between. Written as DNA, the CDR3 is TGTGCCAGCAGCCATGACAGGGACTTGCAGTTCTTC. Translating it yields CASSHDRDLQFF.

This clone has a handful of counts. The gene calls are TRBV28 and TRBJ2-7; the match to TRBD1 covers 10 bases. V lost 8 bases to trimming and J lost 4 bases; unmatched junction nucleotides: 8. Germline V gives CDR1 MDHEN, CDR2 SYDVKM. CDR3 length: 14 amino acids. The CDR3 DNA is TGTGCCAGCCTCAGGGGGGGACAGGGGTACGAGCAGTACTTC. Translation gives CASLRGGQGYEQYF. The full variable domain, its missing parts supplied by reference TRBV28 and TRBJ2-7, is DVKVTQSSRYLVKRTGEKVFLECVQDMDHENMFWYRQDPGLGLRLIYFSYDVKMKEKGDIPEGYSVSREKKERFSLILESASTNQTSMYLCASLRGGQGYEQYFGPGTRLTVT.

The table lists this clone with a count of one. The chain carries TRBV25-1 and TRBJ2-5; D might be TRBD2 (7 bases). The V and J ends lost 4 bases and 2 bases respectively, with 14 bases between them. The CDR3 covers 15 residues. Looked up from germline, CDR1 is MGHDK and CDR2 is SYGVNS. The CDR3 loop reads CASSAEGGGQETQYF. In DNA, the CDR3 is TGTGCCAGCAGTGCAGAAGGGGGGGGGCAAGAGACCCAGTACTTC.

This clone was observed a handful of times. The V and J genes are TRBV5-5 and TRBJ2-2; possibly TRBD1 for D (6 bases). CDR3 length equals 16 residues. V was cut by 4 bases and J by 3 bases, with 16 bases left in between. In germline, CDR1 is SGHKS, CDR2 YYEKEE (reference sequence). The CDR3 region is CASSPTRHRDTGELFF. DNA for the CDR3: TGTGCCAGCAGCCCGACTCGTCACAGGGACACCGGGGAGCTGTTTTTT. The whole variable domain, remainder taken from reference TRBV5-5 and TRBJ2-2, is DAGVTQSPTHLIKTRGQQVTLRCSPISGHKSVSWYQQVLGQGPQFIFQYYEKEERGRGNFPDRFSARQFPNYSSELNVNALLLGDSALYLCASSPTRHRDTGELFFGEGSRLTVL.

The V and J genes are TRBV19 and TRBJ2-1; 8 nucleotides match TRBD2. The CDR3 covers 16 residues. The V gene end was trimmed by 11 bases and the J gene end by 0 bases; junction bases not matched to a gene: 12. Germline V gives CDR1 LNHDA, CDR2 SQIVND (reference sequence). For the CDR3, the DNA is TGTGCCTCGACCACGTCTAGCGGGCACTCCTACAATGAGCAGTTCTTC. Translating gives CASTTSSGHSYNEQFF.

This chain links TRBV5-1 with TRBJ1-1; D remains ambiguous. From germline, CDR1 is SGHRS and CDR2 YFSETQ. Trimming took off 0 bases at V and 5 bases at J, with 8 bases between the two ends. The CDR3 consists of 13 residues. The CDR3 nucleotides read TGCGCCAGCAGCTTGGTGTTAGATACTGAAGCTTTCTTT. Protein sequence: CASSLVLDTEAFF.

The table lists this clone with a few counts. The chain recombines TRBV11-3 with TRBJ1-1; 10 bases line up with TRBD1. The CDR3 sequence is 13 residues long. After removal of 5 bases from V and 6 bases from J, the junction contained 3 bases not matched to a gene. Germline CDR1 and CDR2: SGHNT and YENEEA. CDR3 sequence: CASSTGTGAEAFF. As DNA, the CDR3 is TGTGCCAGCAGCACCGGGACAGGGGCTGAAGCTTTCTTT.

The chain links TRBV6-4 to TRBJ1-6; no clear D. This CDR3 is 15 amino acids long. In germline, CDR1 is MRHNA, CDR2 SNTAGT. Trimming stripped 2 bases from V and 5 bases from J, with 10 bases between. CDR3 DNA: TGTGCCAGCAGTGACGGGTGGGCAGATAATTCACCCCTCCACTTT. Amino acids: CASSDGWADNSPLHF.

The V gene is TRBV19, the J gene TRBJ1-1; no clear D. Germline CDR1 is LNHDA and CDR2 is SQIVND (reference sequence). The CDR3 length is 12 residues. V was trimmed by 4 bases and J by 1 base, leaving 4 bases between them. The CDR3 is CASSTGNTEAFF. The CDR3, as DNA: TGTGCCAGTAGTACGGGGAACACTGAAGCTTTCTTT.

The J gene is TRBJ1-4, the V gene TRBV27; maybe TRBD1 (5 bases). V lost 8 bases and J lost 0, with 13 bases in between. CDR1 is MNHEY and CDR2 is SMNVEV in the germline V gene (reference sequence). The CDR3 loop spans 15 amino acids. CDR3 amino acids: CASSYGGATNEKLFF. CDR3 in DNA: TGTGCCAGCTCGTACGGGGGTGCAACTAATGAAAAACTGTTTTTT.

This chain links TRBV4-3 with TRBJ1-5, with no clear D. Germline loops: CDR1 LGHNA, CDR2 YSLEER. This CDR3 has 15 amino acids. V was shortened by 0 bases and J by 7 bases, with 13 bases between the two germline ends. Written as DNA, the CDR3 is TGCGCCAGCAGCCAAGATGTGGTTACGAGGCAGCCCCAGCATTTT. Its protein is CASSQDVVTRQPQHF.

The chain couples TRBV7-8 to TRBJ2-3, with 12 bases fitting TRBD2. Per germline, CDR1 SGHVS and CDR2 FQNEAQ. Germline trimming cut 3 bases from V and 2 bases from J; bases unmatched to any gene: 15. The CDR3 totals 20 residues. The CDR3 DNA reads TGTGCCAGCAGCTTCCCTACCCGCCGACTAGCGGGGGCCGACACAGATACGCAGTATTTT. Translated: CASSFPTRRLAGADTDTQYF.

This rearrangement joins TRBV21-1 to TRBJ1-2; the tabulated D call, TRBD1, remains unverified against the DNA. TRBV21-1 is a known pseudogene. The CDR3 is made up of 13 amino acids. This CDR3 reads CASSKGGRQGSTF. The DNA of the CDR3 is TGTGCCAGCAGCAAAGGGGGGAGACAGGGATCCACCTTC.

This chain uses TRBV7-3 with TRBJ1-5; 7 positions agree with TRBD1. The CDR3 length is 14 residues. J gave up 3 bases and V 10 bases, and 9 bases lay outside the gene matches. Per germline, CDR1 SGHTA and CDR2 FQGTGA. The DNA of the CDR3 is TGTGCCACCTCAGACAGGGCACACAATCAGCCCCAGCATTTT. Its protein product is CATSDRAHNQPQHF.

The chain carries TRBV27 and TRBJ2-7, with 8 bases that match TRBD1. V shed 6 bases and J 5 bases; nucleotides not matched to a gene: 6. There are 13 residues in the CDR3. Germline CDR1 reads MNHEY; CDR2 reads SMNVEV (reference sequence). Written as DNA, the CDR3 is TGTGCCAGCAGGCCCAGGGGGCGCGACGAGCAGTACTTC. Protein: CASRPRGRDEQYF.

V is TRBV29-1 and J is TRBJ1-1, with TRBD1 as a possible D gene (6 bases). There are 12 residues in the CDR3. Germline loops: CDR1 SQVTM, CDR2 ANQGSEA. V lost 5 bases, J lost 1 base, and 8 bases lay in between. The CDR3 DNA is TGCAGCGTTCGACAGGCGAACACTGAAGCTTTCTTT. This translates into CSVRQANTEAFF.